The rows below give T cell receptor beta chains drawn from one sample of a study of metastatic and nonmetastatic thyroid tumors. TCRdb re-clonotyped the PCR reads through MiXCR. This sample has around 35,000 clones, with approximately 16% found just once. Source material: blood. The receptor set was obtained from a female donor with papillary thyroid cancer or a benign thyroid nodule (not recorded which). Some clones in this sample may be carry-over from other donors' samples. CDR3s include the opening cysteine and the closing phenylalanine or tryptophan.

v_call: TRBV6-5
cdr3_length: 14
j_call: TRBJ2-1
cdr3_aa: CASSYSWQGYEQFF

v_call: TRBV10-3
cdr3_length: 15
j_call: TRBJ2-3
cdr3_aa: CAIRRTSGAQDTQYF

v_call: TRBV28
cdr3_length: 15
j_call: TRBJ2-1
cdr3_aa: CASSLGLAGFNEQFF

v_call: TRBV28
cdr3_length: 15
j_call: TRBJ2-7
cdr3_aa: CASSAPGLACYEHYF

v_call: TRBV6-1
cdr3_length: 16
j_call: TRBJ2-2
cdr3_aa: CASSEGAGVMAGELFF

v_call: TRBV7-2
cdr3_length: 14
j_call: TRBJ2-1
cdr3_aa: CASSLPSSGGQQFF

v_call: TRBV6-1
cdr3_length: 16
j_call: TRBJ2-1
cdr3_aa: CANVHEAIGVYNEQFF

v_call: TRBV20-1
cdr3_length: 12
j_call: TRBJ1-5
cdr3_aa: CSASGLGKPQHF

v_call: TRBV15
cdr3_length: 12
j_call: TRBJ2-7
cdr3_aa: CATGTSGYEQYF

v_call: TRBV7-8
cdr3_length: 15
j_call: TRBJ2-1
cdr3_aa: CASSLQRRDYNEQFF

v_call: TRBV19
cdr3_length: 15
j_call: TRBJ1-5
cdr3_aa: CASSIEARSNQPQHF

v_call: TRBV30
cdr3_length: 11
j_call: TRBJ1-2
cdr3_aa: CAWRQSYGYTF

v_call: TRBV6-1
cdr3_length: 13
j_call: TRBJ2-2
cdr3_aa: CSTSGTSPGELFF

v_call: TRBV28
cdr3_length: 12
j_call: TRBJ1-2
cdr3_aa: CAVASLNYGYTF

v_call: TRBV20-1
cdr3_length: 18
j_call: TRBJ2-4
cdr3_aa: CSARDRDGSALAKNIQYF

v_call: TRBV18
cdr3_length: 13
j_call: TRBJ2-5
cdr3_aa: CASSLRNQETQYF

v_call: TRBV20-1
cdr3_length: 15
j_call: TRBJ1-1
cdr3_aa: CSARGRLIRNTEAFF

v_call: TRBV3-1
cdr3_length: 15
j_call: TRBJ2-5
cdr3_aa: CASSQEVGAGETQYF

v_call: TRBV9
cdr3_length: 15
j_call: TRBJ2-1
cdr3_aa: CASSPQPPSYNEQFF

v_call: TRBV6-2/TRBV6-3
cdr3_length: 16
j_call: TRBJ2-5
cdr3_aa: CASSYSSGGGSGSQYF

v_call: TRBV19
cdr3_length: 15
j_call: TRBJ2-3
cdr3_aa: CASSPGTDGTDTQYF

v_call: TRBV6-2/TRBV6-3
cdr3_length: 15
j_call: TRBJ2-4
cdr3_aa: CASSPDVPRANIQYF

v_call: TRBV19
cdr3_length: 15
j_call: TRBJ2-3
cdr3_aa: CASSIGLAGPDTQYF

v_call: TRBV20-1
cdr3_length: 16
j_call: TRBJ1-6
cdr3_aa: CSARDLNKGINSPLHF

v_call: TRBV6-1
cdr3_length: 16
j_call: TRBJ1-5
cdr3_aa: CAIIAREGQGNQPQHF

v_call: TRBV27
cdr3_length: 14
j_call: TRBJ1-2
cdr3_aa: CASRDRGGFYGYTF

v_call: TRBV19
cdr3_length: 14
j_call: TRBJ1-5
cdr3_aa: CASSIAREGQPQHF

v_call: TRBV6-1
cdr3_length: 16
j_call: TRBJ2-2
cdr3_aa: CASQASGSISPGELFF

v_call: TRBV5-5
cdr3_length: 15
j_call: TRBJ2-7
cdr3_aa: CASSLAVVRAYEQYF

v_call: TRBV28
cdr3_length: 15
j_call: TRBJ1-3
cdr3_aa: CASGFLVGHVNTIYF

v_call: TRBV14
cdr3_length: 16
j_call: TRBJ2-1
cdr3_aa: CASSRITGTGRNEQFF

v_call: TRBV30
cdr3_length: 13
j_call: TRBJ2-7
cdr3_aa: CAWTGTISYEQYF

v_call: TRBV20-1
cdr3_length: 15
j_call: TRBJ2-5
cdr3_aa: CSAIKLAGERETQYF

v_call: TRBV20-1
cdr3_length: 14
j_call: TRBJ2-7
cdr3_aa: CSALRRAGGGEQYF

v_call: TRBV20-1
cdr3_length: 13
j_call: TRBJ2-7
cdr3_aa: CSARGTVRHEQYF

v_call: TRBV27
cdr3_length: 16
j_call: TRBJ2-7
cdr3_aa: CASADTGTGGPYEQYF

v_call: TRBV29-1
cdr3_length: 12
j_call: TRBJ2-1
cdr3_aa: CSVSTSYNEQFF

v_call: TRBV20-1
cdr3_length: 13
j_call: TRBJ1-2
cdr3_aa: CSASGRVSYGYTF

v_call: TRBV7-3
cdr3_length: 15
j_call: TRBJ2-3
cdr3_aa: CASSPSPLGADTQYF

v_call: TRBV6-1
cdr3_length: 15
j_call: TRBJ2-1
cdr3_aa: CASSGNAGSYNEQFF

v_call: TRBV29-1
cdr3_length: 17
j_call: TRBJ2-3
cdr3_aa: CSVRGLAGGLGADTQYF

v_call: TRBV10-3
cdr3_length: 11
j_call: TRBJ2-1
cdr3_aa: CAIGIYNEQFF

v_call: TRBV28
cdr3_length: 14
j_call: TRBJ2-7
cdr3_aa: CASSPSRGSYEQYF

v_call: TRBV28
cdr3_length: 13
j_call: TRBJ2-7
cdr3_aa: CASSLRVFYEQYF

v_call: TRBV28
cdr3_length: 15
j_call: TRBJ2-3
cdr3_aa: CASSLERGTQYTQYF

v_call: TRBV7-6
cdr3_length: 12
j_call: TRBJ2-2
cdr3_aa: CASSLWAGELFF